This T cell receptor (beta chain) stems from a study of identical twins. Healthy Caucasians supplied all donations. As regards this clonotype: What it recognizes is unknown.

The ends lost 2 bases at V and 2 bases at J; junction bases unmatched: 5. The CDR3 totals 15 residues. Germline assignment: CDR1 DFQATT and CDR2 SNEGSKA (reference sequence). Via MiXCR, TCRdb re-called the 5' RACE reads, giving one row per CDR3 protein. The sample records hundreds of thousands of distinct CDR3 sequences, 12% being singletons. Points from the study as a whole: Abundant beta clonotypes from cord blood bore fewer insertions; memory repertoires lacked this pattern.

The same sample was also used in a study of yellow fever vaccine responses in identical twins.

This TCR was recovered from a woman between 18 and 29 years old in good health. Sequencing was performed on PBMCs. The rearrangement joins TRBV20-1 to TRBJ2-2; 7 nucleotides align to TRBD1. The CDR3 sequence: CSARLTGLNTGELFF. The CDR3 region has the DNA TGCAGTGCTAGACTGACAGGGCTCAACACCGGGGAGCTGTTTTTT.